This TCR beta chain was recorded in a study of shared clonotypes between healthy human individuals. Study-wide points: Among four donors, about 4.6% of naive CD4 clonotypes were found in common. The four-donor shared clonotypes exceeded non-shared clonotypes in generation probability, with non-shared ones scoring lower.

Between the trimmed V and J ends, which lost 4 bases and 10 bases, there was a span of 14 bases. The CDR3 runs to 13 residues. The germline CDR1 and CDR2 sequences are LGHNA and YSLEER. At deep level, the assay was performed. Clones were sequenced by immunoSEQ multiplex PCR, and TCRdb holds only the in-frame ones, with some missing. The sample gives 2 million to 2.5 million clones, approximately 95% of which show up once; 0.13% is in the top ten. A note on this clone: The antigen remains unidentified.

CD45RA+ naive and CD45RA-negative memory subsets were separated from CD4+ cells. This rearrangement joins TRBV4-3 to TRBJ2-1; D is possibly TRBD2 (6 bases). Material for sequencing was naive CD4+ T cells sorted from blood. Subset defined: CD45RA+ positively selected. This TCR was recovered from a man younger than 35 in good health. The CDR3: CASSLRAGLEQFF. CDR3 bases: TGCGCCAGCAGCCTAAGGGCTGGACTAGAGCAGTTCTTC.